This T cell receptor beta chain emerged from a study of T-cell memory formation after mild COVID-19 (dated by TCRdb to the early 2020s). Regarding the research as a whole: TCR sequence clusters from the two donors were largely donor specific. Longitudinal TCRalpha and TCRbeta repertoire sequencing tracked T-cell clones expanding and contracting after mild COVID-19 in a couple of donors. The cohort comprised two young, previously healthy adult volunteers, one female and one male. What the work shows at the level of the full study, not this receptor alone: The study covered only a couple of mild cases, and larger cohorts including severe cases with pre-infection samples were considered necessary. The second-wave clones that peaked on day 37 were not confirmed to be SARS-CoV-2 specific. From day 15 to 85, contracting clones showed balanced CD4/CD8 phenotypes, whereas a second wave of clones that expanded from day 15 to 37 leaned towards CD4+. Contracting CD4+ clones were found mainly in CM and EM memory subsets, while CD8+ clones were enriched in EMRA. Some responding clones were detected in pre-infection memory, suggesting pre-existing cross-reactive memory T cells joined the SARS-CoV-2 response.

The sequencing machine was an Illumina NovaSeq 6000. cDNA libraries for TCRalpha and TCRbeta were prepared by 5'RACE using constant-segment primers, with sample barcodes and unique molecular identifiers added. RNA was extracted from every sample with Trizol reagent. Amplification of the libraries took two PCR steps, and the second step added a second sample barcode plus Illumina TruSeq adapters. Sequencing of libraries was performed on an Illumina NovaSeq with 2 x 150 bp paired-end reads. Regarding the original processing steps: Demultiplexing of reads and collapsing into UMI-guided consensus sequences were performed with migec v1.2.7. With mixcr v2.1.11, UMI consensuses were aligned to TRA and TRB V and J templates and assembled into clonotypes. Clonotypes were classified as expanded or contracted when called significant by both edgeR and NoisET, with noise models trained on biological replicates. For edgeR calls, the thresholds were a false discovery rate-adjusted p below 0.01 and a log2 fold-change of 1. PCA with hierarchical clustering of max-normalized trajectories of the 1000 most abundant clonotypes was used as exploratory dynamics analysis. Separately sequenced CD4+ and CD8+ repertoires were used to assign the CD4 or CD8 phenotype of responding clones. TCRdb reran the public reads through fastp at Q25 and MiXCR, keeping productive beta chains. Rows are unified per CDR3 protein, each entry keeping the most common DNA and genes. Clone size and V and J calls follow TCRdb, not the original study. A total of over 350,000 distinct CDR3 sequences appear in this sample, about 16% of them only once. The ten largest clones capture around a fifth of the sample.

Ficoll-Paque density gradient centrifugation was used to isolate PBMCs. This clonotype was found a few times. What this receptor recognizes is not known. No base-level quality is on record; no much larger clone is a single base apart. Taken from cysteine to phenylalanine, the CDR3 has 15 residues. Only the CDR3 portion is preserved as DNA: 45 bases, with reading frame beginning at the first base. From the germline V gene (reference sequence), CDR1 is SEHNR and CDR2 is FQNEAQ. The junction shows trimming of 2 bases on V and 7 bases on J, and the gene matches do not reach 6 bases of it. The clonotype was recovered from a man aged 18 to 30 who had mild COVID-19 (a few samples of this study predate the infection). The sample titles of this study are shuffled in the database, so cell type and time point are left out; the donor was told from shared clones. The sequencing input was PBMCs or a T cell subset sorted from them (not recorded which). This chain is built from TRBV7-9 and TRBJ2-1, and 9 junction bases match TRBD1. In nucleotide form, the sequence is TGTGCCAGCAGCTTATTAGGGACAGGGTTAAATGAGCAGTTCTTC. The encoded protein is CASSLLGTGLNEQFF.